The clone carrying this T cell receptor (beta chain) was observed at least ten times. No antigen is known for it. By 5'RACE with 10-nucleotide random UMIs, the cDNA was made. Per sequencing run, 15-18 subjects together gave over 190 million TCR-beta sequences. Each CDR3 protein gets one entry after TCRdb re-called the 5' RACE reads with MiXCR. The repertoire holds under 85,000 distinct CDR3 sequences, 11% to 15% seen once, with 6.5% to 8% in the top ten. The sample originates from a study of neurological immune-mediated disorders. Whole-study findings and limits: Multiple sclerosis was found to have the least TCR clonal expansion, below healthy controls, and HTLV-1-associated myelopathy the most.

PBMCs stored at -80 C, numbering 2 million, were the origin of the unsorted libraries. Sequenced sample: PBMCs. The source is a woman aged 45 to 65 in good health.

The CDR3 region is CASSLGSSYEQYF. The CDR3 DNA reads TGCGCCAGCAGCTTGGGGAGCTCCTACGAGCAGTACTTC. The chain couples TRBV5-1 to TRBJ2-7, with no clear D. The CDR3 covers 13 residues. Germline values: CDR1 SGHRS, CDR2 YFSETQ. Trimming shortened V by 0 bases and J by 0 bases, and 4 bases separated the two germline ends. The full variable domain, rest sourced from reference TRBV5-1 and TRBJ2-7, is KAGVTQTPRYLIKTRGQQVTLSCSPISGHRSVSWYQQTPGQGLQFLFEYFSETQRNKGNFPGRFSGRQFSNSRSEMNVSTLELGDSALYLCASSLGSSYEQYFGPGTRLTVT.